Below, 20 T cell receptor beta chains from the same sample are listed, as sequenced in a study of vaccination and CD4 T cells after COVID-19. Antigens of these TCRs are unknown. The treatment is: roughly 11-day PBMC culture with coronavirus spike peptide pools or control peptides (ViraFEST assay). Cultured CD4+ T cells had their DNA profiled by the Oncomine TCR Beta short-read assay. A single record per CDR3 protein comes from TCRdb applying MiXCR to the PCR reads. The sample lists about 20,000 distinct CDR3 sequences, roughly 78% seen once, with less than 20% in the top ten. This specimen was CD4+ T cells from blood, cultured in vitro, taken after SARS-CoV-2 vaccination. The origin of the receptors is a human donor who received a COVID-19 vaccine.

The genes are TRBV20-1 and TRBJ1-5; D is possibly TRBD1 (6 bases). The germline CDR1 and CDR2 sequences are DFQATT and SNEGSKA (reference sequence). V was clipped by 6 bases and J by 0 bases, with 12 bases between them. This CDR3 is built from 14 residues. As DNA, the CDR3 is TGCAGTGCGAACAGGGTCAATAGCAATCAGCCCCAGCATTTT. This sequence encodes CSANRVNSNQPQHF.

This chain uses TRBV11-2 with TRBJ1-1; D is unclear. V was trimmed by 0 bases and J by 4 bases, leaving 9 bases between them. The V gene's germline CDR1 is SGHAT and CDR2 FQNNGV. This CDR3 has 14 residues. In DNA form, the CDR3 reads TGTGCCAGCAGCTTAGAACCGGTGAGCACTGAAGCTTTCTTT. It codes for CASSLEPVSTEAFF.

This clonotype came up once. The chain uses TRBV20-1 and TRBJ2-4; D uncertain. This CDR3 spans 16 amino acids. The V end lost 2 bases, the J end lost 0 bases, and 14 bases lay between the germline ends. Germline V gives CDR1 DFQATT, CDR2 SNEGSKA (reference sequence). The CDR3 region has the DNA TGCAGTGCTAGATCTTGGACGGAGTTAGCCAAAAACATTCAGTACTTC. It is translated as CSARSWTELAKNIQYF.

The chain links TRBV20-1 to TRBJ1-2; 9 nucleotides line up with TRBD1. The V gene's germline CDR1 is DFQATT and CDR2 SNEGSKA (reference sequence). The ends lost 1 base at V and 0 bases at J; junction bases unmatched: 9. The CDR3 runs to 17 residues. In nucleotides, the CDR3 is TGCAGTGCTAGAGTCCGGGACAGGGAGTTAGCTAACTATGGCTACACCTTC. Translating it yields CSARVRDRELANYGYTF.

This chain uses TRBV21-1 with TRBJ2-5; the table's D call, TRBD2, was not checked against the DNA. TRBV21-1 represents a pseudogene. This CDR3 contains 14 residues. The CDR3 protein is CASIATTTQETQYF. The CDR3 coding sequence is TGTGCCAGCATCGCGACTACGACCCAAGAGACCCAGTACTTC.

The sample holds a few counts of this clonotype. V usage is TRBV7-9 and J usage is TRBJ2-5; D is possibly TRBD2 (5 bases). The CDR3 runs to 14 residues. Germline V gives CDR1 SEHNR, CDR2 FQNEAQ (reference sequence). V was cut by 1 base and J by 10 bases, with 16 bases left in between. CDR3 DNA: TGTGCCAGCAGCTTAGGTCCAGCGGCAATCAACCAGTACTTC. Its protein product is CASSLGPAAINQYF.

The chain is built from TRBV7-8 and TRBJ1-3; 8 bases are shared with TRBD1. Trimming removed 4 bases from V and 8 bases from J; junction bases left unmatched: 10. The CDR3 covers 15 residues. Looked up from germline, CDR1 is SGHVS and CDR2 is FQNEAQ. The CDR3 protein is CASSSGQGGWDTIYF. The DNA for the CDR3 is TGTGCCAGCAGCTCCGGACAGGGAGGTTGGGACACCATATATTTT.

The DNA of the CDR3 is TGTGCCAGCACCAAAAACGCCGATCAGCCCCAGCATTTT. It encodes CASTKNADQPQHF. The chain joins TRBV6-1 to TRBJ1-5; no firm D call. Trimming pared 7 bases from V and 5 bases from J, leaving 12 bases between. Germline-derived CDR1 and CDR2 are MNHNS and SASEGT. The CDR3 is 13 amino acids.

This chain connects TRBV20-1 to TRBJ1-4; 8 bases are a match to TRBD1. V trimming: 1 base; J trimming: 7 bases; junction bases outside the gene matches: 5. Germline values: CDR1 DFQATT, CDR2 SNEGSKA (reference sequence). This CDR3 comprises 14 residues. Here the CDR3 reads CSARAQGAVEKLFF. The DNA for the CDR3 is TGCAGTGCTAGAGCGCAGGGGGCAGTTGAAAAACTGTTTTTT.

This sequence joins TRBV6-1 and TRBJ1-5; D might be TRBD1 (6 bases). CDR3 length equals 13 residues. V gave up 6 bases and J gave up 7 bases, with 13 bases separating them. Germline V lookup: CDR1 MNHNS, CDR2 SASEGT. CDR3 sequence: CASSMTGRQPQHF. The DNA of the CDR3 is TGTGCCAGCAGCATGACAGGTAGGCAGCCCCAGCATTTT.

The V and J genes are TRBV7-9 and TRBJ2-5, with D possibly being TRBD2 (5 bases). The CDR3 has 13 residues. Trimming stripped 4 bases from V and 2 bases from J, with 8 bases between. The germline V gene has CDR1 SEHNR and CDR2 FQNEAQ (reference sequence). The CDR3 reads CASSSSGQETQYF. CDR3 bases: TGTGCCAGCAGCTCGAGCGGACAAGAGACCCAGTACTTC.

The rearrangement links TRBV6-5 to TRBJ1-5, with 8 positions matching TRBD1. V lost 2 bases and J lost 5; bases outside the gene matches: 2. In germline, CDR1 is MNHEY, CDR2 SVGAGI. The CDR3 length is 14 residues. The CDR3 nucleotides are TGTGCCAGCAGTTACACGACAGGGGATCAGCCCCAGCATTTT. Amino acid sequence: CASSYTTGDQPQHF.

The V and J genes are TRBV20-1 and TRBJ1-5, with 12 bases that match TRBD1. The length of the CDR3 is 15 residues. Germline-derived CDR1 and CDR2 are DFQATT and SNEGSKA (reference sequence). V shed 3 bases, J shed 6 bases, and the junction held 6 bases outside the gene matches. The CDR3 DNA reads TGCAGTGCTAGCTCCGGGACAGGGGGCCTTCAGCCCCAGCATTTT. Translation gives CSASSGTGGLQPQHF.

The chain recombines TRBV10-3 with TRBJ2-3; no firm D call. Deletions cut 7 bases from V and 2 bases from J, with 10 bases between. CDR1 and CDR2 (germline): ENHRY, SYGVKD. This CDR3 is built from 13 residues. CDR3 DNA: TGTGCCATCAAGGACCACGACACAGATACGCAGTATTTT. It is translated as CAIKDHDTDTQYF.

The V and J genes are TRBV20-1 and TRBJ2-4; maybe TRBD2 (5 bases). CDR1 and CDR2 from the germline V gene are DFQATT and SNEGSKA (reference sequence). Trimming shortened V by 5 bases and J by 4 bases, and 9 bases separated the two germline ends. This CDR3 spans 12 amino acids. The CDR3 DNA reads TGCAGTGCTGAGAGAGGGAAAAACATTCAGTACTTC. Protein product: CSAERGKNIQYF.

V usage is TRBV30 and J usage is TRBJ2-5; D is possibly TRBD1 (6 bases). This CDR3 is 15 amino acids long. Germline CDR1 reads GTSNPN; CDR2 reads SVGIG (reference sequence). The V end was cut by 2 bases, the J end by 2 bases, with 15 bases between. For the CDR3, the DNA is TGTGCCTGGAGTTCTGGGCAGGGGTATCAAGAGACCCAGTACTTC. Protein sequence: CAWSSGQGYQETQYF.

This clonotype was observed a handful of times. The chain employs TRBV7-3 and TRBJ1-6; D perhaps matches TRBD1 (6 bases). Germline CDR1 and CDR2: SGHTA and FQGTGA. The CDR3 is 14 residues long. The germline V and J ends were trimmed by 6 bases and 7 bases, with 13 bases remaining between them. CDR3 in amino acids: CASSLTGKNSPLHF. The CDR3, as DNA: TGTGCCAGCAGTCTCACAGGGAAGAATTCACCCCTCCACTTT.

This clonotype was detected once. The V gene is TRBV19, the J gene TRBJ1-1, with unresolved D. The V end lost 0 bases, the J end lost 3 bases, and 11 bases lay between the germline ends. The V gene's germline CDR1 is LNHDA and CDR2 SQIVND (reference sequence). The CDR3 has 15 residues. The DNA for the CDR3 is TGTGCCAGTAGTATAGACGGGGAAGGGTACACTGAAGCTTTCTTT. Its protein product is CASSIDGEGYTEAFF.

The rearrangement links TRBV27 to TRBJ2-3, with TRBD1 matching 7 bases. In germline, CDR1 is MNHEY, CDR2 SMNVEV (reference sequence). V shed 7 bases, J shed 0 bases, and the junction held 1 base outside the gene matches. The CDR3 runs 13 residues. The CDR3 region is CASMDRSTDTQYF. CDR3 DNA: TGTGCCAGCATGGACAGGAGCACAGATACGCAGTATTTT.

The chain couples TRBV18 to TRBJ1-5; D remains ambiguous. Germline V gene sequence: CDR1 KGHSH, CDR2 LQKENI. This CDR3 region has 13 residues. V lost 6 bases and J lost 5, with 11 bases in between. The CDR3 DNA sequence: TGTGCCAGCTCGCCCGACGAGGATCAGCCCCAGCATTTT. This translates into CASSPDEDQPQHF. Full variable domain (rest looked up from reference TRBV18 and TRBJ1-5): NAGVMQNPRHLVRRRGQEARLRCSPMKGHSHVYWYRQLPEEGLKFMVYLQKENIIDESGMPKERFSAEFPKEGPSILRIQQVVRGDSAAYFCASSPDEDQPQHFGDGTRLSIL.